Below are 6 T cell receptor beta chains sequenced from a single sample in a study of blood T cell repertoires in COVID-19. Measured with immunoSEQ multiplex PCR; TCRdb has only the in-frame clones, and not every one. Here the sample spans around 60,000 clones, roughly 84% being singletons. Sequenced material: peripheral blood. These receptors were taken from a woman between 55 and 75 years old with acute or convalescent COVID-19.

This chain connects TRBV10-3 to TRBJ1-3; TRBD1 might be the D (5 bases). Deletions cut 0 bases from V and 4 bases from J, with 16 bases between. Germline CDR1 and CDR2: ENHRY and SYGVKD. CDR3 length: 17 amino acids. The CDR3 region has the DNA TGTGCCATCAGTGAGTCCCGTAGACAGATTGGAGGAAACACCATATATTTT. Amino acids: CAISESRRQIGGNTIYF.

This chain joins TRBV11-2 and TRBJ2-3; D call uncertain. This CDR3 comprises 13 residues. The ends were cut back, 8 bases at V and 1 base at J, with 10 bases in the middle. CDR1 and CDR2 from the germline V gene are SGHAT and FQNNGV. CDR3 sequence reads: CASLSSGTDTQYF. The CDR3, as DNA: TGTGCCAGCTTATCCTCGGGCACAGATACGCAGTATTTT.

The V gene is TRBV5-1, the J gene TRBJ2-5; a possible D gene is TRBD2 (5 bases). Trimming took off 2 bases at V and 5 bases at J, with 7 bases between the two ends. Germline V lookup: CDR1 SGHRS, CDR2 YFSETQ. The CDR3 sequence is 12 residues long. The CDR3 loop is CASSFGEETQYF. CDR3 nucleotides: TGCGCCAGCAGCTTTGGGGAGGAGACCCAGTACTTC.

This clone has a handful of counts. This chain joins TRBV29-1 and TRBJ1-1; TRBD1 is a possible D gene (5 bases). The CDR3 spans 13 residues. V lost 4 bases and J 3 bases, leaving 12 bases between the germline ends. Germline assignment: CDR1 SQVTM and CDR2 ANQGSEA. DNA for the CDR3: TGCAGCGTTGCGGGAGGGGCCCACACTGAAGCTTTCTTT. Its protein is CSVAGGAHTEAFF.

The J gene is TRBJ2-3, the V gene TRBV19; D uncertain. CDR1 and CDR2 (germline): LNHDA, SQIVND (reference sequence). Trimming removed 6 bases at V and 0 bases at J, with 16 bases between. The CDR3 runs to 16 residues. The CDR3 DNA reads as TGTGCCAGTAGAGATCGACCAGGCCGAAGCACAGATACGCAGTATTTT. Translating it yields CASRDRPGRSTDTQYF.

This chain joins TRBV7-9 and TRBJ1-2; 7 bases map to TRBD1. This CDR3 region has 13 residues. The V gene end was trimmed by 5 bases and the J gene end by 4 bases; junction bases not matched to a gene: 4. The germline gives CDR1 SEHNR, CDR2 FQNEAQ (reference sequence). CDR3 in amino acids: CASSGQVGYGYTF. The CDR3 coding sequence is TGTGCCAGCAGCGGACAGGTGGGCTATGGCTACACCTTC. The complete variable domain, with remaining parts taken from reference TRBV7-9 and TRBJ1-2, reads DTGVSQNPRHKITKRGQNVTFRCDPISEHNRLYWYRQTLGQGPEFLTYFQNEAQLEKSRLLSDRFSAERPKGSFSTLEIQRTEQGDSAMYLCASSGQVGYGYTFGSGTRLTVV.